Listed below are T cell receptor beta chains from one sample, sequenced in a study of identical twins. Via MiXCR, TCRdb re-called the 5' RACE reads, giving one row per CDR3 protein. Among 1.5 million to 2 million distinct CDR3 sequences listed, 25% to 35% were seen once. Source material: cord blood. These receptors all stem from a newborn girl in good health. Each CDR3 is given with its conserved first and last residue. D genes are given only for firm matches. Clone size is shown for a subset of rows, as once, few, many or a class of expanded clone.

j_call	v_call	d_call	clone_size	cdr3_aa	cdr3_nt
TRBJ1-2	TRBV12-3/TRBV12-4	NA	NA	CASTRDIWDYGYTF	TGTGCCAGCACTCGGGACATATGGGATTATGGCTACACCTTC
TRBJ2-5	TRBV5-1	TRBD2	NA	CASSLQTGLAGGETQYF	TGCGCCAGCAGCTTGCAGACGGGACTAGCGGGCGGAGAGACCCAGTACTTC
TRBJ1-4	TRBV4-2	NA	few	CASSRPEPEKLFF	TGTGCCAGCAGCCGCCCAGAGCCTGAAAAACTGTTTTTT
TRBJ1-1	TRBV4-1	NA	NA	CASSQPRGKDTEAFF	TGCGCCAGCAGCCAACCCCGGGGTAAGGACACTGAAGCTTTCTTT
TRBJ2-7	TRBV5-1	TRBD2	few	CASSLGLAGALYNEQYF	TGCGCCAGCAGCTTAGGACTAGCGGGAGCCTTATACAATGAGCAGTACTTC
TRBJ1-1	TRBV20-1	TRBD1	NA	CSAQNRGANTEAFF	TGCAGTGCTCAGAACAGGGGCGCGAACACTGAAGCTTTCTTT
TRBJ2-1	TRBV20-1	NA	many	CSARASLIQFF	TGCAGTGCTAGAGCCTCCCTGATCCAGTTCTTC
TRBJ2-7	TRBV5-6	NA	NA	CASSFTHYEQYF	TGTGCCAGCAGCTTCACTCACTACGAGCAGTACTTC
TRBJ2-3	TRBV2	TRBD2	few	CASRETSGGATDTQYF	TGTGCCAGCAGGGAGACTAGCGGGGGGGCGACAGATACGCAGTATTTT
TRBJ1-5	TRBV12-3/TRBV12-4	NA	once	CAGSLRGQPQHF	TGTGCCGGCAGTTTGAGAGGCCAGCCCCAGCATTTT
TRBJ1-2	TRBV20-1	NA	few	CSARSDNNYGYTF	TGCAGTGCTAGAAGTGACAATAACTATGGCTACACCTTC
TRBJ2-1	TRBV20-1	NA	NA	CSATRPGAVGNEQFF	TGCAGTGCTACTCGGCCGGGAGCGGTGGGCAATGAGCAGTTCTTC
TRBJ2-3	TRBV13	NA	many	CASSLDSGKQYF	TGTGCCAGCAGCTTAGACAGCGGCAAGCAGTATTTT